This T cell receptor beta chain was sequenced in a study of CD8+CD57+ T cells in acquired aplastic anemia. Findings and caveats of the study: Overlap between patients and controls comprised twenty-nine CD8+ CDR3 sequences.

This clonotype was detected only a few times. Its antigen is as yet unknown. Patients chosen for sequencing had CD8+CD57+ cells that had expanded, as shown by flow cytometry. The CDR3 contains 18 residues. The trim removed 5 bases at V and 5 bases at J, leaving 19 bases unmatched. The template for TCR beta VDJ and CDR3 sequence profiling was genomic DNA. TCRdb used MiXCR to reprocess the reads, holding one entry per CDR3 protein. Of about half a million distinct CDR3 sequences in the sample, about a third were seen once. This clonotype was obtained from a human donor with aplastic anemia. The rearrangement uses TRBV12-3 or TRBV12-4 and TRBJ2-5, with TRBD2 identical over 8 bases. Sequenced: sorted CD4+, CD8+, or CD8+CD57+ T cells (not recorded which) from PBMCs. CDR3 nucleotides: TGTGCCAGCAGTCCAACCGTGGGGACTAGTGTGTTCGGGGAGACCCAGTACTTC. It specifies CASSPTVGTSVFGETQYF.